The 16 T cell receptor beta chains listed next were all sequenced from one sample in a study of blood T cell repertoires in COVID-19. The method was immunoSEQ multiplex PCR; TCRdb's version includes in-frame clones alone and lacks a portion of them. The data hold 140,000 to 150,000 clones, with 75% to 85% observed a single time. The sequenced sample was peripheral blood. These receptors were obtained from a man in his 60s with acute or convalescent COVID-19.

This clone has just one count. The rearrangement uses TRBV4-1 and TRBJ2-3, with TRBD2 matching over 12 bases. The J segment lost 4 bases and the V segment lost 1 base, leaving 6 bases of the junction unmatched. The CDR3 is made up of 17 amino acids. Germline CDR1 reads MGHRA; CDR2 reads YSYEKL. The CDR3 DNA is TGCGCCAGCAGCCAAGTTCTAGCGGGAGGGGGCCCAGATACGCAGTATTTT. This sequence encodes CASSQVLAGGGPDTQYF.

The chain is built from TRBV2 and TRBJ2-5; D uncertain. CDR1 and CDR2 (germline): SNHLY, FYNNEI. V gave up 3 bases and J gave up 5 bases, with 4 bases separating them. This CDR3 comprises 11 residues. The CDR3 reads CASSDGETQYF. CDR3 nucleotide sequence: TGTGCCAGCAGTGACGGTGAGACCCAGTACTTC.

This chain connects TRBV11-2 to TRBJ2-3; D not resolved. V was trimmed by 5 bases and J by 0 bases, leaving 9 bases between them. The CDR3 runs to 14 residues. Germline V CDR1 and CDR2: SGHAT, FQNNGV. The CDR3 coding sequence is TGTGCCAGCAGCATTACTTCTAGCACAGATACGCAGTATTTT. Translation: CASSITSSTDTQYF.

V gene TRBV10-1 combines with J gene TRBJ2-3, with 14 bases aligning to TRBD2. The CDR3 runs 16 residues. The germline V gene has CDR1 WNHNN and CDR2 SYGVQD (reference sequence). The V segment lost 4 bases and the J segment 6 bases; nucleotides outside the gene matches: 6. The chain's CDR3 is CASSGLAGGPFDTQYF. CDR3 DNA: TGCGCCAGCAGTGGACTAGCGGGAGGGCCTTTTGATACGCAGTATTTT.

The chain carries TRBV18 and TRBJ2-7, with 11 bases lining up with TRBD2. The CDR3 consists of 14 residues. J lost 6 bases, V lost 3 bases, and 4 bases had no gene match. Germline V gene sequence: CDR1 KGHSH, CDR2 LQKENI. The CDR3 nucleotides read TGTGCCAGCTCACCCCTAGCGGGAGGATCCGAGCAGTACTTC. Its translation: CASSPLAGGSEQYF.

V is TRBV6-5 and J is TRBJ1-1; D is uncertain. Per the germline V gene, CDR1 is MNHEY and CDR2 is SVGAGI. CDR3 length equals 14 residues. The germline V and J ends were trimmed by 0 bases and 1 base, with 6 bases remaining between them. CDR3 residues: CASSYSGRNTEAFF. CDR3 sequence (DNA): TGTGCCAGCAGTTACTCGGGCAGGAACACTGAAGCTTTCTTT.

This clone was counted a few times. The gene calls are TRBV20-1 and TRBJ2-3; no firm D call. V lost 8 bases and J lost 2, with 8 bases in between. The CDR3 is made up of 11 amino acids. The germline V gene encodes CDR1 DFQATT and CDR2 SNEGSKA (reference sequence). Here the CDR3 DNA reads TGCAGTTGCTACGACACAGATACGCAGTATTTT. Translated: CSCYDTDTQYF.

The chain combines TRBV2 with TRBJ2-7; 10 bases align to TRBD1. The CDR3 has 14 amino acids. V trimming: 9 bases; J trimming: 5 bases; junction bases outside the gene matches: 10. The germline gives CDR1 SNHLY, CDR2 FYNNEI. This chain's CDR3 is CASNPGQGLHEQYF. Here the CDR3 DNA reads TGTGCCAGTAATCCGGGACAGGGGCTACACGAGCAGTACTTC.

This chain uses TRBV19 with TRBJ2-7, with a tentative D call TRBD2 (6 bases). CDR3 length equals 14 residues. CDR1 LNHDA and CDR2 SQIVND come from the germline V gene (reference sequence). Trimming pared 5 bases from V and 7 bases from J, leaving 18 bases between. In DNA, the CDR3 is TGTGCCAGTAGTGTCGGGGGACTTCTCGGGGAGCAGTACTTC. Protein: CASSVGGLLGEQYF.

In its sample, this clone was seen a few times. The rearrangement joins TRBV5-5 to TRBJ1-5, with D tentatively TRBD1 (6 bases). V gave up 0 bases and J gave up 4 bases, with 26 bases separating them. The CDR3 is 20 residues long. Germline V gives CDR1 SGHKS, CDR2 YYEKEE (reference sequence). The CDR3 is CASSLGPHRESFEGNQPQHF. In DNA form, the CDR3 reads TGTGCCAGCAGCTTGGGTCCCCACAGGGAATCGTTCGAGGGGAATCAGCCCCAGCATTTT. Looking up the rest from reference TRBV5-5 and TRBJ1-5 gives the full variable domain: DAGVTQSPTHLIKTRGQQVTLRCSPISGHKSVSWYQQVLGQGPQFIFQYYEKEERGRGNFPDRFSARQFPNYSSELNVNALLLGDSALYLCASSLGPHRESFEGNQPQHFGDGTRLSIL.

The gene calls are TRBV5-4 and TRBJ2-1; D gene uncertain. CDR3 length: 17 residues. V shed 0 bases and J shed 0 bases, with 13 bases lying between them. The germline V gene encodes CDR1 SGHNT and CDR2 YYREEE (reference sequence). CDR3 sequence reads: CASSLGSSLSSYNEQFF. CDR3 in DNA: TGTGCCAGCAGCTTGGGTTCGTCTTTGAGCTCCTACAATGAGCAGTTCTTC.

This clone was observed once. The chain joins TRBV30 to TRBJ2-7; D is ambiguous. CDR1 GTSNPN and CDR2 SVGIG come from the germline V gene (reference sequence). The CDR3 is made up of 12 amino acids. The ends were cut back, 3 bases at V and 6 bases at J, with 12 bases in the middle. CDR3 sequence (DNA): TGTGCCTGGAGACGATCCGAGGCCGAGCAGTACTTC. Its translation is CAWRRSEAEQYF.

On this clone itself: One end of the junction varies from germline; a read error may be responsible. This sequence joins TRBV5-1 and TRBJ2-2; TRBD2 matches at 12 bases. Germline V gene sequence: CDR1 SGHRS, CDR2 YFSETQ. The CDR3 has 18 amino acids. CDR3: CASSLVASGRAKTGELFF. For the CDR3, the DNA is TGCGCCAGCAGCTTGGTAGCTAGCGGGAGGGCGAAGACCGGGGAGCTGTTTTTT.

This clone showed up just a few times. The chain joins TRBV29-1 to TRBJ2-2, with TRBD1 as a possible D gene (5 bases). Trimming removed 4 bases from V and 2 bases from J, with 8 bases in between. CDR3 size: 13 residues. The germline V gene encodes CDR1 SQVTM and CDR2 ANQGSEA. Here the CDR3 reads CSVADTNTGELFF. CDR3 sequence (DNA): TGCAGCGTTGCGGACACCAACACCGGGGAGCTGTTTTTT.

This clone was seen a single time. The CDR3 loop reads CASSHRGKDTQYF. The CDR3 coding sequence is TGTGCCAGTAGCCACAGGGGTAAAGATACGCAGTATTTT. This chain uses TRBV19 with TRBJ2-3, with 7 bases fitting TRBD1. CDR3 length equals 13 residues. Germline-derived CDR1 and CDR2 are LNHDA and SQIVND (reference sequence). The trim removed 6 bases at V and 5 bases at J, leaving 5 bases unmatched.

The chain is built from TRBV18 and TRBJ2-5; D not resolved. Germline CDR1 reads KGHSH; CDR2 reads LQKENI. The CDR3 runs 13 residues. V was shortened by 3 bases and J by 5 bases, with 10 bases between the two germline ends. Written as DNA, the CDR3 is TGTGCCAGCTCACCCACCCCCCGGGAGACCCAGTACTTC. It specifies CASSPTPRETQYF.